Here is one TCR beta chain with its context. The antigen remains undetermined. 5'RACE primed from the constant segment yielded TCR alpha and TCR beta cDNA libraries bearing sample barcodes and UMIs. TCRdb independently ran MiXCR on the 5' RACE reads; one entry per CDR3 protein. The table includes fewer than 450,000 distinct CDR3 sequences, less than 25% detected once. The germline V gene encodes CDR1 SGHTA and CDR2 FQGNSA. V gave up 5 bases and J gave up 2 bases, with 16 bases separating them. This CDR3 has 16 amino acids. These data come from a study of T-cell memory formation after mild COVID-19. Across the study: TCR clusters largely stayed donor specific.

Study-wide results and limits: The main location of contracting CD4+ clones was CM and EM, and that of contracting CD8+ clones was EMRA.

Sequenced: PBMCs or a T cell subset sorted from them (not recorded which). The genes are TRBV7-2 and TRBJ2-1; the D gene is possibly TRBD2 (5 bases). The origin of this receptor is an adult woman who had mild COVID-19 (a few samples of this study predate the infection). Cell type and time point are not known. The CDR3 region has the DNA TGTGCCAGCAGCCCCAGAGGCGGGTGGGCCTACAATGAGCAGTTCTTC. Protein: CASSPRGGWAYNEQFF.